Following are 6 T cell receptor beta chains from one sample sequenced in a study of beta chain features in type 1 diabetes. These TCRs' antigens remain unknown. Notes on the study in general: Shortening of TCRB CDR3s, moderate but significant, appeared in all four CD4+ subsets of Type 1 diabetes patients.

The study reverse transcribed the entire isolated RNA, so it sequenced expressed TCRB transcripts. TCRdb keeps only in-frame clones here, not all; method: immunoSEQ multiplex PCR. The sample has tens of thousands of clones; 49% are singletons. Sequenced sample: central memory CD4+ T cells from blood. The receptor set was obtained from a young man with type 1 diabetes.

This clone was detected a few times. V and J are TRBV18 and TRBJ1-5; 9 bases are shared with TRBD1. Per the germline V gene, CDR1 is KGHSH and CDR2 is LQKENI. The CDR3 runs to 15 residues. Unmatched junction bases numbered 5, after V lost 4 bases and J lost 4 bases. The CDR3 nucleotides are TGTGCCAGCTCACTTAGGACAGGGGAAAATCAGCCCCAGCATTTT. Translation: CASSLRTGENQPQHF.

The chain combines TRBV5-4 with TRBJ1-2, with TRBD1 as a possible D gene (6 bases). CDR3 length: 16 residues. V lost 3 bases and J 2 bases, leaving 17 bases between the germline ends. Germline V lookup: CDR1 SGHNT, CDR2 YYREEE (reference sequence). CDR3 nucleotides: TGTGCCAGCAGCTCGGGGGGGGCGAGCTCAAACTATGGCTACACCTTC. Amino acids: CASSSGGASSNYGYTF.

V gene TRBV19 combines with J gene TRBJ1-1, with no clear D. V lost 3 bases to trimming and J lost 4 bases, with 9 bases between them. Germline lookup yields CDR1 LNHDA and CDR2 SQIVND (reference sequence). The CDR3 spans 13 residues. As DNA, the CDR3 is TGTGCCAGTAGTATGAATCGGGGCACTGAAGCTTTCTTT. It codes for CASSMNRGTEAFF. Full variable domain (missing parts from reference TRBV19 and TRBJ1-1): DGGITQSPKYLFRKEGQNVTLSCEQNLNHDAMYWYRQDPGQGLRLIYYSQIVNDFQKGDIAEGYSVSREKKESFPLTVTSAQKNPTAFYLCASSMNRGTEAFFGQGTRLTVV.

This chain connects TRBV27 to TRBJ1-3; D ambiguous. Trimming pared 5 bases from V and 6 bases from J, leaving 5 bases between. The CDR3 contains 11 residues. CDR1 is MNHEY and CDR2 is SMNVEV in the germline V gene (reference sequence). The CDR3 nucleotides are TGTGCCAGCAGTCCCCTAAACACCATATATTTT. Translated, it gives CASSPLNTIYF.

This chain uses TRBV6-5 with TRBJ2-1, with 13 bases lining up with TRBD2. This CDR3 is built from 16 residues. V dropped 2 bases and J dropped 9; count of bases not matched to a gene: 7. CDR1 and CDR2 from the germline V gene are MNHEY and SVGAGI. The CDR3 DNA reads TGTGCCAGCAGTTACCCCGGGACTAGCGGGGTGCGTGAGCAGTTCTTC. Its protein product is CASSYPGTSGVREQFF.

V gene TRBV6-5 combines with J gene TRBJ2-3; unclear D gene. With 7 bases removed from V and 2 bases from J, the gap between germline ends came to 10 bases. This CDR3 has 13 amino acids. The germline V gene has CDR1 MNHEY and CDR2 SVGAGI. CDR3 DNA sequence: TGTGCCAGCACTCACGGTCACACAGATACGCAGTATTTT. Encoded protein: CASTHGHTDTQYF.